The next 21 T cell receptor beta chains were all read from a single sample in a study of cytomegalovirus exposure and HLA in healthy donors. The PCR used 60 Vbeta and 13 Jbeta primers. Assay: immunoSEQ multiplex PCR; the TCRdb copy retains only in-frame clones and omits some. This table holds roughly 99,000 clones, approximately 79% found once. The sequencing sample was made of PBMCs. The origin of the receptors is a male donor in good health and CMV-seronegative.

This clone was detected only once. The V call is TRBV7-2, the J call TRBJ2-1; 7 nucleotides line up with TRBD1. Germline values: CDR1 SGHTA, CDR2 FQGNSA. After removal of 7 bases from V and 9 bases from J, the junction contained 12 bases not matched to a gene. This CDR3 contains 14 residues. The CDR3 sequence is CASISGQSFGEQFF. Here the CDR3 DNA reads TGTGCCAGCATCTCGGGACAGTCCTTTGGTGAGCAGTTCTTC.

V and J are TRBV2 and TRBJ2-1; TRBD2 is a possible D gene (5 bases). V gave up 8 bases and J gave up 10 bases, with 12 bases separating them. Germline CDR1 is SNHLY and CDR2 is FYNNEI. The CDR3 is 11 amino acids. The CDR3 coding sequence is TGTGCCAGCTCGAACTCGGGGGAGCAGTTCTTC. It yields the protein CASSNSGEQFF.

Only one count was recorded for this clone. Here the CDR3 DNA reads TGTGCCAGCAGCTCCGTGGGAGGGACCCAGAAAGAGACCCAGTACTTC. This sequence encodes CASSSVGGTQKETQYF. The rearrangement links TRBV7-2 to TRBJ2-5; 7 bases match TRBD2. Per germline, CDR1 SGHTA and CDR2 FQGNSA. This CDR3 contains 16 residues. V lost 4 bases to trimming and J lost 3 bases; unmatched junction nucleotides: 11.

The genes are TRBV5-4 and TRBJ1-5, with 9 bases matching TRBD1. CDR1 and CDR2 (germline): SGHNT, YYREEE (reference sequence). The CDR3 covers 16 residues. With 1 base clipped from V and 4 bases from J, the junction kept 6 bases outside the gene matches. CDR3 coding DNA: TGTGCCAGCAGCTTGTTTGAGGGGACAGGGAATCAGCCCCAGCATTTT. It encodes CASSLFEGTGNQPQHF.

The genes are TRBV5-1 and TRBJ2-3; a weak D match, TRBD2 (5 bases). The V end lost 2 bases, the J end lost 2 bases, and 12 bases lay between the germline ends. The CDR3 totals 15 residues. CDR1 and CDR2 from the germline V gene are SGHRS and YFSETQ. Here the CDR3 DNA reads TGCGCCAGCAGCTTTGGCGGGCATGCCACAGATACGCAGTATTTT. Translating gives CASSFGGHATDTQYF.

As DNA, the CDR3 is TGTGCCAGCAGTTTGTGGGACAGCATCTGGCAGTACTTC. This translates into CASSLWDSIWQYF. This sequence joins TRBV28 and TRBJ2-7; 7 bases line up with TRBD1. The CDR3 runs 13 residues. Per germline, CDR1 MDHEN and CDR2 SYDVKM. The J segment lost 9 bases and the V segment lost 3 bases, leaving 8 bases of the junction unmatched.

V gene TRBV5-4 combines with J gene TRBJ1-1; the D gene is possibly TRBD1 (6 bases). The CDR3 is made up of 16 amino acids. Germline values: CDR1 SGHNT, CDR2 YYREEE (reference sequence). Trimming pared 1 base from V and 1 base from J, leaving 14 bases between. The CDR3 is CASSLPGAVENTEAFF. The CDR3, as DNA: TGTGCCAGCAGCTTGCCAGGGGCGGTAGAGAACACTGAAGCTTTCTTT. The variable domain in full, with the rest retrieved from reference TRBV5-4 and TRBJ1-1, is ETGVTQSPTHLIKTRGQQVTLRCSSQSGHNTVSWYQQALGQGPQFIFQYYREEENGRGNFPPRFSGLQFPNYSSELNVNALELDDSALYLCASSLPGAVENTEAFFGQGTRLTVV.

CDR3 sequence reads: CASSARQRNQPQHF. DNA for the CDR3: TGTGCCAGTAGTGCAAGACAGAGAAATCAGCCCCAGCATTTT. This chain uses TRBV19 with TRBJ1-5; D may be TRBD1 (5 bases). Germline CDR1 and CDR2: LNHDA and SQIVND (reference sequence). Trimming took 5 bases from V and 4 from J, leaving 12 bases between them. The CDR3 sequence is 14 residues long.

The chain uses TRBV6-1 and TRBJ2-7; 8 nucleotides agree with TRBD2. After removal of 7 bases from V and 5 bases from J, the junction contained 13 bases not matched to a gene. Germline V lookup: CDR1 MNHNS, CDR2 SASEGT. The CDR3 consists of 15 residues. The CDR3 is CASKNRAGDLHEQYF. CDR3 DNA: TGTGCCAGCAAAAACCGAGCGGGAGATCTCCACGAGCAGTACTTC.

This chain links TRBV7-2 with TRBJ1-1; TRBD1 matches 7 bases. This CDR3 has 13 residues. Germline CDR1 is SGHTA and CDR2 is FQGNSA. V was pared by 6 bases and J by 6 bases, with 7 bases of the junction left unmatched. The CDR3 is CASSSTGQSEAFF. In nucleotides, the CDR3 is TGTGCCAGCAGTTCCACGGGACAGTCTGAAGCTTTCTTT.

As DNA, the CDR3 is TGTGCCAGCAGCTTAGTTCAGGGGAGCGAGCAGTACTTC. It specifies CASSLVQGSEQYF. The chain employs TRBV11-3 and TRBJ2-5, with a possible D match to TRBD1 (6 bases). The J call may be in error: the DNA end matches TRBJ2-7 better. This CDR3 comprises 13 residues. Germline-derived CDR1 and CDR2 are SGHNT and YENEEA.

The chain couples TRBV5-1 to TRBJ2-2; D gene unclear. The CDR3 is made up of 14 amino acids. Germline V CDR1 and CDR2: SGHRS, YFSETQ. Trimming shortened V by 2 bases and J by 6 bases, and 11 bases separated the two germline ends. CDR3 nucleotide sequence: TGCGCCAGCAGCTTCTCCAGATTGTCCGGGGAGCTGTTTTTT. Encoded protein: CASSFSRLSGELFF.

This chain joins TRBV29-1 and TRBJ1-2; a weak D match, TRBD1 (5 bases). Trimming removed 7 bases at V and 6 bases at J, with 12 bases between. The CDR3 is 11 amino acids. Germline CDR1 is SQVTM and CDR2 is ANQGSEA. For the CDR3, the DNA is TGCAGCGCACGGGGGTCGGATGGCTACACCTTC. Translating it yields CSARGSDGYTF. Full variable domain (missing parts from reference TRBV29-1 and TRBJ1-2): SAVISQKPSRDICQRGTSLTIQCQVDSQVTMMFWYRQQPGQSLTLIATANQGSEATYESGFVIDKFPISRPNLTFSTLTVSNMSPEDSSIYLCSARGSDGYTFGSGTRLTVV.

The rearrangement uses TRBV7-3 and TRBJ2-1; D is possibly TRBD1 (6 bases). The V end was cut by 1 base, the J end by 8 bases, with 15 bases between. Germline values: CDR1 SGHTA, CDR2 FQGTGA. The CDR3 loop spans 15 amino acids. The CDR3 is CASSLMGTKGDEQFF. CDR3 DNA: TGTGCCAGCAGCTTAATGGGGACAAAAGGGGATGAGCAGTTCTTC.

The chain uses TRBV6-6 and TRBJ1-5; D is unclear. Germline loops: CDR1 MNHNY, CDR2 SVGAGI (reference sequence). V shed 6 bases and J shed 0 bases, with 6 bases lying between them. The CDR3 contains 13 residues. CDR3 sequence reads: CASRRDSNQPQHF. DNA of the CDR3: TGTGCCAGCAGGCGGGATAGCAATCAGCCCCAGCATTTT.

There are a few counts of this clone. This chain joins TRBV6-5 and TRBJ2-1; 7 bases are shared with TRBD2. V lost 5 bases, J lost 4 bases, and 8 bases stayed unmatched. The CDR3 loop spans 15 amino acids. CDR1 and CDR2 from the germline V gene are MNHEY and SVGAGI. CDR3 sequence (DNA): TGTGCCAGCAGTAGGGCAAAGGGAGGGTACAATGAGCAGTTCTTC. It specifies CASSRAKGGYNEQFF.

J is TRBJ2-2 and V is TRBV29-1; D perhaps matches TRBD2 (6 bases). The CDR3 loop spans 14 amino acids. CDR1 is SQVTM and CDR2 is ANQGSEA in the germline V gene. V lost 5 bases, J lost 4 bases, and 14 bases lay in between. The CDR3 DNA follows: TGCAGCGTTCCCGGGAGTTTGGCCACCGGGGAGCTGTTTTTT. Translated: CSVPGSLATGELFF.

This chain joins TRBV27 and TRBJ2-2; TRBD2 is a possible D gene (5 bases). The CDR3 extends over 14 amino acids. From germline, CDR1 is MNHEY and CDR2 SMNVEV (reference sequence). Trimming removed 3 bases at V and 5 bases at J, with 10 bases between. Here the CDR3 DNA reads TGTGCCAGCAGTTTCCGCGGGTCGACCGGGGAGCTGTTTTTT. This gives the protein CASSFRGSTGELFF.

The V and J genes are TRBV7-9 and TRBJ1-1; the match to TRBD1 covers 9 bases. CDR1 and CDR2 (germline): SEHNR, FQNEAQ (reference sequence). The CDR3 runs 16 residues. Unmatched junction bases numbered 13, after V lost 7 bases and J lost 4 bases. CDR3 in DNA: TGTGCCAGCACGATAACGACAGGGGGGGAGGCCACTGAAGCTTTCTTT. Translating gives CASTITTGGEATEAFF.

The chain uses TRBV5-4 and TRBJ2-1, with D maybe TRBD2 (7 bases). Deletions cut 4 bases from V and 13 bases from J, with 21 bases between. The CDR3 covers 14 residues. Germline V CDR1 and CDR2: SGHNT, YYREEE (reference sequence). In DNA, the CDR3 is TGTGCCAGCAGCCCGGGGGGCCTCAGAACGCAACAGTTCTTC. Translating it yields CASSPGGLRTQQFF.

The chain is built from TRBV5-1 and TRBJ2-2; the match to TRBD2 covers 12 bases. The CDR3 covers 21 residues. In germline, CDR1 is SGHRS, CDR2 YFSETQ. Germline trimming cut 4 bases from V and 1 base from J; bases unmatched to any gene: 17. In DNA form, the CDR3 reads TGCGCCAGCAGCAAACCCCAAATCCCTAGCGGGAGGGCCATGAACACCGGGGAGCTGTTTTTT. This gives the protein CASSKPQIPSGRAMNTGELFF.